Listed here are 30 T cell receptor beta chains from one sample, sequenced in a study of regulatory T cells in long-lasting Graves disease. Documented time point: newly diagnosed GD, antithyroid drugs for less than 3 months. Scientists built the TCR library using RNA that was extracted from PBMCs. Arm-PCR of CDR3 regions and iRepertoire HTBI primers were the basis on which TCR beta libraries were built. TCRdb reprocessed the multiplex PCR reads via MiXCR and lists one record per CDR3 protein. Among about 470,000 distinct CDR3 sequences, around 15% were seen once, and the ten largest hold 9% to 15%. The same data also went into a second study, on T cells in Graves' hyperthyroidism and ophthalmopathy.

Sequencing was performed on peripheral blood mononuclear cells (PBMCs), taken at new diagnosis, from a patient treated with antithyroid drugs. The receptors were gathered from a man in his forties or fifties with Graves disease.

This clonotype was counted at least ten times. This chain links TRBV12-3 or TRBV12-4 with TRBJ2-5; tentatively, D is TRBD1 (5 bases). The V end lost 5 bases, the J end lost 3 bases, and 16 bases lay between the germline ends. This CDR3 spans 15 amino acids. For the CDR3, the DNA is TGTGCCAGCAGTCTACTCGACAGAAAAGAAGAGACCCAGTACTTC. It translates to CASSLLDRKEETQYF.

This clonotype was seen many times. This chain uses TRBV2 with TRBJ2-1; TRBD2 matches 10 bases. The CDR3 totals 15 residues. Germline CDR1 SNHLY, CDR2 FYNNEI. V shed 1 base, J shed 10 bases, and the junction held 7 bases outside the gene matches. The CDR3 nucleotides are TGTGCCAGCAGTGAAGTTGGGACTAGCGCAACAGAGCAGTTCTTC. It is translated as CASSEVGTSATEQFF.

In its sample, this clonotype was seen many times. This sequence joins TRBV11-3 and TRBJ2-2; 7 nucleotides match TRBD2. The CDR3 covers 19 residues. V shed 1 base, J shed 0 bases, and the junction held 11 bases outside the gene matches. Germline CDR1 SGHNT, CDR2 YENEEA. The DNA for the CDR3 is TGTGCCAGCAGCTTAGCCCTTATTTTAGCGGGCCCGAACACCGGGGAGCTGTTTTTT. Protein sequence: CASSLALILAGPNTGELFF.

This clonotype was counted many times. V is TRBV7-2 and J is TRBJ2-1; D is perhaps TRBD2 (6 bases). This CDR3 is 12 amino acids long. Looked up from germline, CDR1 is SGHTA and CDR2 is FQGNSA. V lost 4 bases and J 6 bases, leaving 7 bases between the germline ends. CDR3 region: CASSWDFNEQFF. The CDR3 DNA reads as TGTGCCAGCAGCTGGGACTTCAATGAGCAGTTCTTC.

This clonotype was counted only a few times. CDR3 amino acids: CASSLSIQGFRADTQYF. The CDR3, as DNA: TGTGCCAGCAGCTTATCGATACAGGGGTTCCGAGCAGATACGCAGTATTTT. The rearrangement joins TRBV5-6 to TRBJ2-3, with 7 bases identical to TRBD1. The germline CDR1 and CDR2 sequences are SGHDT and YYEEEE. The J segment lost 4 bases and the V segment lost 2 bases, leaving 13 bases of the junction unmatched. The CDR3 extends over 17 amino acids.

The chain has TRBV7-3 and TRBJ2-3, with 13 bases fitting TRBD2. This CDR3 region has 17 residues. The junction had 10 bases not matched to a gene; V was cut back by 5 bases and J by 5 bases. Germline CDR1 reads SGHTA; CDR2 reads FQGTGA. The CDR3 DNA reads TGTGCCAGCAGCAAAGGCCCGGGACTAGCGGGAATAGATACGCAGTATTTT. This translates into CASSKGPGLAGIDTQYF. Drawing the rest from reference TRBV7-3 and TRBJ2-3, the complete variable domain is GAGVSQTPSNKVTEKGKYVELRCDPISGHTALYWYRQSLGQGPEFLIYFQGTGAADDSGLPNDRFFAVRPEGSVSTLKIQRTERGDSAVYLCASSKGPGLAGIDTQYFGPGTRLTVL.

This clonotype was counted many times. The chain combines TRBV2 with TRBJ1-4; 7 bases fit TRBD1. Germline V gene sequence: CDR1 SNHLY, CDR2 FYNNEI. V shed 6 bases and J 6 bases; nucleotides not matched to a gene: 7. This CDR3 is 14 amino acids long. The CDR3 reads CASRYRGGDEKLFF. CDR3 DNA sequence: TGTGCCAGCAGATACAGGGGAGGGGATGAAAAACTGTTTTTT.

The table lists this clonotype with many counts. V gene TRBV27 combines with J gene TRBJ2-7; D gene ambiguous. Trimming took 0 bases from V and 1 from J, leaving 10 bases between them. The CDR3 extends over 15 amino acids. Germline V gene sequence: CDR1 MNHEY, CDR2 SMNVEV (reference sequence). The CDR3 DNA sequence: TGTGCCAGCAGTTTATCCTCCCTAGGTTCCTACGAGCAGTACTTC. It codes for CASSLSSLGSYEQYF.

This clonotype was observed many times. V is TRBV30 and J is TRBJ2-3; 10 nucleotides line up with TRBD2. J was trimmed by 4 bases and V by 0 bases; bases with no gene match: 10. The CDR3 extends over 17 amino acids. Germline V gives CDR1 GTSNPN, CDR2 SVGIG (reference sequence). The CDR3 loop reads CAWSVVRLAGVADTQYF. DNA for the CDR3: TGTGCCTGGAGTGTAGTCCGGCTAGCGGGAGTTGCAGATACGCAGTATTTT. Full variable domain (rest looked up from reference TRBV30 and TRBJ2-3): SQTIHQWPATLVQPVGSPLSLECTVEGTSNPNLYWYRQAAGRGLQLLFYSVGIGQISSEVPQNLSASRPQDRQFILSSKKLLLSDSGFYLCAWSVVRLAGVADTQYFGPGTRLTVL.

This clonotype was found a few times. This chain uses TRBV20-1 with TRBJ2-1, with 8 bases lining up with TRBD2. V trimming: 1 base; J trimming: 0 bases; junction bases outside the gene matches: 8. The CDR3 length is 17 residues. In germline, CDR1 is DFQATT, CDR2 SNEGSKA (reference sequence). The CDR3 region is CSARGLAGYSSYNEQFF. The CDR3 region has the DNA TGCAGTGCTAGAGGCCTAGCGGGTTATAGCTCCTACAATGAGCAGTTCTTC.

This clonotype appeared a few times. This chain joins TRBV6-1 and TRBJ2-1; TRBD2 aligns across 13 bases. Germline values: CDR1 MNHNS, CDR2 SASEGT. Unmatched junction bases numbered 11, after V lost 0 bases and J lost 3 bases. CDR3 length: 20 amino acids. The CDR3 spells CASSEAGGLAGVTLYNEQFF. CDR3 sequence (DNA): TGTGCCAGCAGTGAAGCAGGAGGACTAGCGGGAGTAACACTCTACAATGAGCAGTTCTTC.

This clonotype appeared many times. V and J are TRBV11-2 and TRBJ2-7, with a possible D match to TRBD2 (6 bases). The CDR3 totals 16 residues. The V gene's germline CDR1 is SGHAT and CDR2 FQNNGV. Trimming cost V 2 bases and J 7 bases, with 21 bases left between them. The CDR3 is CASSLRVLAEKGEQYF. DNA for the CDR3: TGTGCCAGCAGCTTAAGGGTACTAGCTGAGAAGGGAGAGCAGTACTTC.

This clonotype was found many times. The J gene is TRBJ2-5, the V gene TRBV20-1, with D tentatively TRBD1 (5 bases). Trimming took 5 bases from V and 1 from J, leaving 11 bases between them. CDR3 length equals 13 residues. Germline lookup yields CDR1 DFQATT and CDR2 SNEGSKA (reference sequence). CDR3 in amino acids: CSAPTVFQETQYF. DNA of the CDR3: TGCAGTGCTCCGACAGTATTCCAAGAGACCCAGTACTTC.

The chain carries TRBV19 and TRBJ2-2, with D maybe TRBD1 (6 bases). Germline CDR1 is LNHDA and CDR2 is SQIVND (reference sequence). With 9 bases removed from V and 5 bases from J, the gap between germline ends came to 16 bases. The CDR3 is 14 residues long. CDR3: CASIQGHKTGELFF. The CDR3, as DNA: TGTGCCAGCATACAGGGACACAAGACCGGGGAGCTGTTTTTT.

This clonotype appeared many times. One end of the junction does not line up with germline, which may come from a read error. This chain links TRBV20-1 with TRBJ2-7, with D tentatively TRBD2 (7 bases). This CDR3 has 15 amino acids. The germline V gene encodes CDR1 DFQATT and CDR2 SNEGSKA (reference sequence). CDR3 sequence reads: CSARDPGAGAYEQYF. In DNA form, the CDR3 reads TGCAGCGCTAGAGATCCGGGGGCGGGGGCCTACGAGCAGTACTTC.

This clonotype was detected ten times or more. The rearrangement uses TRBV5-1 and TRBJ2-3, with TRBD2 identical over 14 bases. This CDR3 is built from 19 residues. Trimming cost V 5 bases and J 4 bases; bases outside gene matches: 15. Germline loops: CDR1 SGHRS, CDR2 YFSETQ. For the CDR3, the DNA is TGCGCCAGCAGACTTGCCGGGACTAGCGGGAGTCGGGGCCCAGATACGCAGTATTTT. Its protein product is CASRLAGTSGSRGPDTQYF.

The rearrangement links TRBV15 to TRBJ2-2, with 8 bases aligning to TRBD2. Germline CDR1 LNHNV, CDR2 YYDKDF (reference sequence). The CDR3 totals 16 residues. V trimming: 0 bases; J trimming: 7 bases; junction bases outside the gene matches: 7. CDR3 bases: TGTGCCACCAGCAGAGACCGAGCGGGAGCGAACGGGGAGCTGTTTTTT. Translated: CATSRDRAGANGELFF.

This clonotype came up a few times. The genes are TRBV3-1 and TRBJ2-5, with D unresolved. V lost 6 bases and J lost 1, with 12 bases in between. Per germline, CDR1 LGHDT and CDR2 YNNKEL (reference sequence). The CDR3 totals 14 residues. The CDR3 region is CASRDVGIQETQYF. The CDR3 region has the DNA TGTGCCAGCAGGGACGTGGGCATCCAAGAGACCCAGTACTTC.

This clonotype appeared many times. The rearrangement joins TRBV7-8 to TRBJ2-7; unclear D gene. V lost 5 bases and J 4 bases, leaving 9 bases between the germline ends. The germline V gene encodes CDR1 SGHVS and CDR2 FQNEAQ. This CDR3 region has 12 residues. CDR3 sequence: CASSQALYEQYF. The CDR3, as DNA: TGTGCCAGCAGCCAGGCCCTATACGAGCAGTACTTC. Full variable domain (rest looked up from reference TRBV7-8 and TRBJ2-7): GAGVSQSPRYKVAKRGQDVALRCDPISGHVSLFWYQQALGQGPEFLTYFQNEAQLDKSGLPSDRFFAERPEGSVSTLKIQRTQQEDSAVYLCASSQALYEQYFGPGTRLTVT.

This clonotype has ten or more counts. The genes are TRBV28 and TRBJ1-5, with D unclear. CDR3 length: 15 residues. V lost 3 bases and J 1 base, leaving 10 bases between the germline ends. Germline-derived CDR1 and CDR2 are MDHEN and SYDVKM. The chain's CDR3 is CASSLGSGSNQPQHF. CDR3 sequence (DNA): TGTGCCAGCAGTTTGGGGTCGGGGAGCAATCAGCCCCAGCATTTT.

This clonotype was counted ten times or more. The chain joins TRBV5-1 to TRBJ2-7; D possibly matches TRBD1 or TRBD2 (5 bases each). This CDR3 has 13 residues. Germline CDR1 is SGHRS and CDR2 is YFSETQ. The V end lost 4 bases, the J end lost 5 bases, and 13 bases lay between the germline ends. The CDR3 DNA is TGCGCCAGCAGCGACGGGACGTGGGACGAGCAGTACTTC. Translating gives CASSDGTWDEQYF.

In nucleotides, the CDR3 is TGCGCCAGCAGCATTCCGACCCCTAGCACAGATACGCAGTATTTT. It specifies CASSIPTPSTDTQYF. V and J are TRBV5-1 and TRBJ2-3; D gene uncertain. Germline CDR1 reads SGHRS; CDR2 reads YFSETQ. The CDR3 runs 15 residues. Trimming cost V 4 bases and J 0 bases, with 12 bases left between them. Full variable domain (missing parts from reference TRBV5-1 and TRBJ2-3): KAGVTQTPRYLIKTRGQQVTLSCSPISGHRSVSWYQQTPGQGLQFLFEYFSETQRNKGNFPGRFSGRQFSNSRSEMNVSTLELGDSALYLCASSIPTPSTDTQYFGPGTRLTVL.

J is TRBJ2-1 and V is TRBV5-1; tentative D call: TRBD1 (5 bases). From germline, CDR1 is SGHRS and CDR2 YFSETQ. With 1 base removed from V and 7 bases from J, the gap between germline ends came to 12 bases. This CDR3 spans 14 amino acids. CDR3 bases: TGCGCCAGCAGCTTGAAAGGGGAAGTGAATGAGCAGTTCTTC. Its translation is CASSLKGEVNEQFF. The entire variable domain, with the rest obtained from reference TRBV5-1 and TRBJ2-1, is as follows: KAGVTQTPRYLIKTRGQQVTLSCSPISGHRSVSWYQQTPGQGLQFLFEYFSETQRNKGNFPGRFSGRQFSNSRSEMNVSTLELGDSALYLCASSLKGEVNEQFFGPGTRLTVL.

There are many counts of this clonotype. J is TRBJ1-2 and V is TRBV28, with a possible D match to TRBD1 (5 bases). The CDR3 is made up of 12 amino acids. Germline CDR1 and CDR2: MDHEN and SYDVKM. Trimming shortened V by 6 bases and J by 7 bases, and 12 bases separated the two germline ends. The CDR3 region is CASSTQGGGYTF. The CDR3 DNA reads as TGTGCCAGCAGCACGCAGGGCGGTGGCTACACCTTC.

About this clonotype itself: A single base separates this from a much larger clone, so it may be a read error. This sequence joins TRBV28 and TRBJ1-1, with D hard to call. This CDR3 contains 12 residues. CDR1 and CDR2 (germline): MDHEN, SYDVKM. The CDR3 sequence is CASSTTAPVASF. As DNA, the CDR3 is TGTGCCAGCAGTACAACAGCCCCTGTGGCTTCCTTT. The whole variable domain, remainder taken from reference TRBV28 and TRBJ1-1, is DVKVTQSSRYLVKRTGEKVFLECVQDMDHENMFWYRQDPGLGLRLIYFSYDVKMKEKGDIPEGYSVSREKKERFSLILESASTNQTSMYLCASSTTAPVASFGQGTRLTVV.

This clonotype was seen repeatedly, ten times or more. This chain connects TRBV29-1 to TRBJ1-2; 8 positions agree with TRBD1. J gave up 6 bases and V 6 bases, and 3 bases lay outside the gene matches. The CDR3 sequence is 11 residues long. Germline V gene sequence: CDR1 SQVTM, CDR2 ANQGSEA. CDR3 nucleotides: TGCAGCGTGCAGGGGGCCAATGGCTACACCTTC. Protein: CSVQGANGYTF. Using reference TRBV29-1 and TRBJ1-2 for the parts outside the CDR3, the full variable domain is SAVISQKPSRDICQRGTSLTIQCQVDSQVTMMFWYRQQPGQSLTLIATANQGSEATYESGFVIDKFPISRPNLTFSTLTVSNMSPEDSSIYLCSVQGANGYTFGSGTRLTVV.

This clonotype was seen only once. This rearrangement joins TRBV7-9 to TRBJ2-5, with 10 bases matching TRBD2. Judging by the DNA end, TRBJ2-1 fits better; the J call may be wrong. Looked up from germline, CDR1 is SEHNR and CDR2 is FQNEAQ (reference sequence). The length of the CDR3 is 17 residues. DNA for the CDR3: TGTGCCAGCAGCTTAGCTCTTGATAGCGGGAGGACCAATGAGCAGTTCTTC. Protein sequence: CASSLALDSGRTNEQFF.

This clonotype has more than one count but fewer than ten. This chain joins TRBV5-4 and TRBJ2-1; TRBD2 is a possible D gene (5 bases). Germline V gives CDR1 SGHNT, CDR2 YYREEE (reference sequence). The CDR3 is 14 residues long. Trimming removed 0 bases at V and 9 bases at J, with 13 bases between. The CDR3 reads CASSLEWTSIEQFF. The CDR3 coding sequence is TGTGCCAGCAGCTTGGAGTGGACTTCCATTGAGCAGTTCTTC. The whole variable domain, remainder taken from reference TRBV5-4 and TRBJ2-1, is ETGVTQSPTHLIKTRGQQVTLRCSSQSGHNTVSWYQQALGQGPQFIFQYYREEENGRGNFPPRFSGLQFPNYSSELNVNALELDDSALYLCASSLEWTSIEQFFGPGTRLTVL.

Notes on this clonotype: A read error may explain this, as a much larger clone is one base away. The rearrangement uses TRBV4-2 and TRBJ2-7; D is undetermined. The CDR3 sequence is 14 residues long. Per germline, CDR1 LGHNA and CDR2 YNFKEQ. V shed 1 base and J shed 3 bases, with 10 bases lying between them. CDR3 DNA sequence: TGTGCCAGCAGCCAAGGTCCGGGCATCTACGAGCAGTACTTC. Translation: CASSQGPGIYEQYF.

V and J are TRBV20-1 and TRBJ2-7; the D is unclear. V lost 3 bases, J lost 0 bases, and 15 bases lay in between. The length of the CDR3 is 15 residues. Germline V lookup: CDR1 DFQATT, CDR2 SNEGSKA (reference sequence). CDR3 bases: TGCAGTGCTAGGCAATACCCCGACGGCTCCTACGAGCAGTACTTC. It translates to CSARQYPDGSYEQYF.